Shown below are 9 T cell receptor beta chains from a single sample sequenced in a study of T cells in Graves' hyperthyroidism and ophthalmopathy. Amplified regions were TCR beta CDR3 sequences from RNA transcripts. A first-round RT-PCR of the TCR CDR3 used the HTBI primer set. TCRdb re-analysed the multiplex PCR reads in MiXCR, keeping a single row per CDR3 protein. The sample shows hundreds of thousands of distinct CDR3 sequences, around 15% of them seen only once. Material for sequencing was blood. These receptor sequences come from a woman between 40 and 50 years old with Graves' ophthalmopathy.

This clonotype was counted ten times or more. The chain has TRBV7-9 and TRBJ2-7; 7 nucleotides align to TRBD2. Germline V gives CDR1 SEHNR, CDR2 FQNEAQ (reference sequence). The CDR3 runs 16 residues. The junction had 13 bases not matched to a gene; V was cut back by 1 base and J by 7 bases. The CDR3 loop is CASSLVAGAAPKEQYF. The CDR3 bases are TGTGCCAGCAGCTTAGTAGCGGGCGCGGCCCCTAAGGAGCAGTACTTC. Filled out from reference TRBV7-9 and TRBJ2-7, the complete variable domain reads DTGVSQNPRHKITKRGQNVTFRCDPISEHNRLYWYRQTLGQGPEFLTYFQNEAQLEKSRLLSDRFSAERPKGSFSTLEIQRTEQGDSAMYLCASSLVAGAAPKEQYFGPGTRLTVT.

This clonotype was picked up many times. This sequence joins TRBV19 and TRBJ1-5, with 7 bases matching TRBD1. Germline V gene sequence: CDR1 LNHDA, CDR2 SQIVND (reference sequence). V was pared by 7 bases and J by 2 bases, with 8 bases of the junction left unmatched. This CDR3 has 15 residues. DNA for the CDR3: TGTGCCAGTACCCGATTAGGACAGGGCAATCAGCCCCAGCATTTT. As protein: CASTRLGQGNQPQHF.

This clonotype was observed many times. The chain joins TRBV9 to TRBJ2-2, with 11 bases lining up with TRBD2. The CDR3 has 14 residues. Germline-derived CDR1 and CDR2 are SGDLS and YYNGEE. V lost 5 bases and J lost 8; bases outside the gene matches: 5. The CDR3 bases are TGTGCCAGCAGAGAAACTAGCGGGAGTGGGGAGCTGTTTTTT. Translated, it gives CASRETSGSGELFF.

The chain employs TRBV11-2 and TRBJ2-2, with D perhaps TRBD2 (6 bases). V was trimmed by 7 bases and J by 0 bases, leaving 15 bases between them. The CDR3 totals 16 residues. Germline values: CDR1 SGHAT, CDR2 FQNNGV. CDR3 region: CASTRGMDTNTGELFF. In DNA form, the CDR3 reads TGTGCCAGCACCCGGGGGATGGACACGAACACCGGGGAGCTGTTTTTT.

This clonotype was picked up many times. The CDR3 region is CASSLATGLYEQYF. The CDR3, as DNA: TGTGCCAGCAGCTTAGCAACGGGGCTCTACGAGCAGTACTTC. This chain links TRBV7-8 with TRBJ2-7; the D gene could be TRBD1 or TRBD2 (5 bases each). Trimming removed 0 bases from V and 3 bases from J, with 9 bases in between. CDR3 length equals 14 residues. Germline V gene lookup returns CDR1 SGHVS and CDR2 FQNEAQ.

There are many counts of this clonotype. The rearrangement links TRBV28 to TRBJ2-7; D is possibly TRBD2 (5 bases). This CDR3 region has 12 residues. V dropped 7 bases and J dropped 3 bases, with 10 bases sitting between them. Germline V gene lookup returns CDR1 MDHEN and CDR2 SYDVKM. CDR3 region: CASKGDYYEQYF. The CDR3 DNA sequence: TGTGCCAGCAAAGGAGACTACTACGAGCAGTACTTC.

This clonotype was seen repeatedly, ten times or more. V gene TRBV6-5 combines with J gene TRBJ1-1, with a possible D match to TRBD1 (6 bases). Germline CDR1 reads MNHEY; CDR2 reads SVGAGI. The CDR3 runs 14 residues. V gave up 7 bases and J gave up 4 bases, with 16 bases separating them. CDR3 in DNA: TGTGCCAGCAACGCCAGGGGTTGGGGCACTGAAGCTTTCTTT. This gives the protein CASNARGWGTEAFF.

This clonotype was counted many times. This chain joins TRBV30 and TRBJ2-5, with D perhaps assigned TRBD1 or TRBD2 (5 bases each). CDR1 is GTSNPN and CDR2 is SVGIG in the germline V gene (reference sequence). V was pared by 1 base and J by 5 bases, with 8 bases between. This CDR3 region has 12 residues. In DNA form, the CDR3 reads TGTGCCTGGAGTGCGGGGCTGGAGACCCAGTACTTC. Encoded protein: CAWSAGLETQYF.

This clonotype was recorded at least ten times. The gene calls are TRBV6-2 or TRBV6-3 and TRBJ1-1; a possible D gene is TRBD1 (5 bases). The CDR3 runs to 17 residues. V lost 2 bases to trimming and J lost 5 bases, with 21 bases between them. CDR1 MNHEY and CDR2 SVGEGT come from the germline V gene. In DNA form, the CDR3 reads TGTGCCAGCAGTTACCTCCCGTCGGGGCAAAAAGGTACTGAAGCTTTCTTT. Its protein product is CASSYLPSGQKGTEAFF.